Each of the 12 T cell receptor beta chains below was sequenced from the same sample in a study of cytomegalovirus exposure and HLA in healthy donors. PCR primers comprised 60 Vbeta and 13 Jbeta primers. Clones were read by immunoSEQ multiplex PCR, and TCRdb kept only the in-frame ones, dropping some. This table has 100,000 to 150,000 clones, around 81% appearing once. The sample consisted of PBMCs. The receptor source for this set is a man between 18 and 29 years old in good health and CMV-seronegative.

The V gene is TRBV10-3, the J gene TRBJ2-2, with 12 bases aligning to TRBD1. The V and J ends lost 10 bases and 4 bases, in that order; junction bases with no gene match: 7. The CDR3 has 15 residues. Germline V gene lookup returns CDR1 ENHRY and CDR2 SYGVKD. The CDR3 region has the DNA TGTGCCACAGCCGGGACAGGGGGCAGCACCGGGGAGCTGTTTTTT. Its translation is CATAGTGGSTGELFF.

This clone was detected once. J is TRBJ2-2 and V is TRBV2; D remains ambiguous. Trimming shortened V by 2 bases and J by 4 bases, and 11 bases separated the two germline ends. In germline, CDR1 is SNHLY, CDR2 FYNNEI. CDR3 length equals 15 residues. The CDR3 reads CASSESPGSTGELFF. CDR3 DNA sequence: TGTGCCAGCAGTGAATCCCCCGGGTCCACCGGGGAGCTGTTTTTT.

The chain couples TRBV12-1 to TRBJ1-1; the D call in the table, TRBD1, was not verified against the DNA. TRBV12-1 is deemed a pseudogene. The CDR3 is 15 amino acids. The CDR3 here is CASSTQQRLNTEAFF. DNA of the CDR3: TGTGCCAGCAGCACCCAACAGAGACTGAACACTGAAGCTTTCTTT.

The rearrangement joins TRBV10-2 to TRBJ1-5, with TRBD1 identical over 8 bases. The CDR3 length is 12 residues. J was trimmed by 6 bases and V by 10 bases; bases with no gene match: 5. Germline CDR1 WSHSY, CDR2 SAAADI. The DNA for the CDR3 is TGCGCCACCGGACAGGGTCGTCAGCCCCAGCATTTT. This encodes CATGQGRQPQHF.

The CDR3 nucleotides read TGTGCCAGCAGCCGAGGGGGAATCACCTATGGCTACACCTTC. Protein product: CASSRGGITYGYTF. The rearrangement uses TRBV7-2 and TRBJ1-2; possibly TRBD1 for D (6 bases). CDR1 SGHTA and CDR2 FQGNSA come from the germline V gene. V lost 5 bases and J lost 4, with 14 bases in between. CDR3 length equals 14 residues.

The rearrangement joins TRBV13 to TRBJ1-4; D is unresolved. The ends were cut back, 3 bases at V and 1 base at J, with 9 bases in the middle. Germline V gene data show CDR1 as PRHDT and CDR2 as FYEKMQ (reference sequence). This CDR3 has 15 amino acids. The CDR3 reads CASSLWRVTNEKLFF. The CDR3 bases are TGTGCCAGCAGCTTGTGGCGGGTAACTAATGAAAAACTGTTTTTT. The full variable domain, completed using reference TRBV13 and TRBJ1-4, is AAGVIQSPRHLIKEKRETATLKCYPIPRHDTVYWYQQGPGQDPQFLISFYEKMQSDKGSIPDRFSAQQFSDYHSELNMSSLELGDSALYFCASSLWRVTNEKLFFGSGTQLSVL.

V gene TRBV9 combines with J gene TRBJ1-1, with 9 positions matching TRBD1. The CDR3 is 16 residues long. Germline V gives CDR1 SGDLS, CDR2 YYNGEE. The ends lost 2 bases at V and 5 bases at J; junction bases unmatched: 10. CDR3 region: CASSVPRQGVETEAFF. CDR3 in DNA: TGTGCCAGCAGCGTGCCCCGACAGGGGGTAGAGACTGAAGCTTTCTTT.

The chain has TRBV29-1 and TRBJ2-4; the D gene is possibly TRBD1 (6 bases). Germline loops: CDR1 SQVTM, CDR2 ANQGSEA. V dropped 0 bases and J dropped 8 bases, with 14 bases sitting between them. The CDR3 runs 14 residues. This CDR3 is CSVEEGAAGDIQYF. The DNA of the CDR3 is TGCAGCGTTGAAGAGGGGGCGGCAGGAGACATTCAGTACTTC.

This clone was counted between two and nine times. This rearrangement joins TRBV5-6 to TRBJ1-5; 7 bases are a match to TRBD1. This CDR3 has 16 residues. The germline gives CDR1 SGHDT, CDR2 YYEEEE. The V and J ends lost 4 bases and 4 bases, in that order; junction bases with no gene match: 11. DNA of the CDR3: TGTGCCAGCAGCCTGGGACAGTTCCTGGGAAATCAGCCCCAGCATTTT. Protein: CASSLGQFLGNQPQHF.

The rearrangement links TRBV4-1 to TRBJ1-3; 7 bases are shared with TRBD1. V shed 4 bases and J 0 bases; nucleotides not matched to a gene: 6. The CDR3 is made up of 16 amino acids. CDR1 and CDR2 from the germline V gene are MGHRA and YSYEKL. CDR3 coding DNA: TGCGCCAGCAGCCTCGTGAGGACAGGCTCTGGAAACACCATATATTTT. As protein: CASSLVRTGSGNTIYF.

V usage is TRBV30 and J usage is TRBJ1-5; 11 nucleotides line up with TRBD1. The CDR3 contains 14 residues. The V gene's germline CDR1 is GTSNPN and CDR2 SVGIG (reference sequence). V lost 6 bases to trimming and J lost 7 bases; unmatched junction nucleotides: 8. CDR3 DNA sequence: TGTGCCTGTCGCGGACAGGGGGCTTGGCAGCCCCAGCATTTT. Translating gives CACRGQGAWQPQHF.

The V call is TRBV6-6, the J call TRBJ1-2; 7 nucleotides match TRBD1. Unmatched junction bases numbered 11, after V lost 5 bases and J lost 8 bases. Germline CDR1 is MNHNY and CDR2 is SVGAGI (reference sequence). The CDR3 is 14 residues long. CDR3 loop: CASSNRDSRTGYTF. The CDR3 region has the DNA TGTGCCAGCAGTAACCGGGACAGCCGGACGGGCTACACCTTC.